This note documents a single T cell receptor (beta chain) sequence. Its antigen is still unknown. With the Oncomine TCR Beta short-read assay, DNA from cultured CD4+ T cells was sequenced. Extraction of genomic DNA was performed on cultured CD4+ T cells. Each CDR3 protein is one row after TCRdb ran MiXCR on the PCR reads. The sample holds around 16,000 distinct CDR3 sequences, approximately 57% seen once. Treatment in this sample: roughly 10-day PBMC culture with coronavirus spike peptide pools or control peptides (ViraFEST assay). This sample is part of a study of vaccination and CD4 T cells after COVID-19. The CDR3 runs 15 residues. Germline values: CDR1 SGHNT, CDR2 YYREEE (reference sequence). With 6 bases removed from V and 5 bases from J, the gap between germline ends came to 20 bases. Findings of the study overall: Investigators enrolled relatively few convalescent patients and included no early post-infection timepoints. It was found that, in convalescent patients, 304 of 307 vaccine-specific clones were spike mono-reactive.

Input material: CD4+ T cells from blood, cultured in vitro. The source of this sequence is a human donor who had recovered from COVID-19. This sequence joins TRBV5-4 and TRBJ1-1, with D possibly TRBD1 on 6 matching bases. CDR3 sequence: CASKQGTFSGTEAFF. CDR3 nucleotide sequence: TGTGCCAGCAAGCAGGGGACCTTCTCAGGGACTGAAGCTTTCTTT.